This record covers a single T cell receptor beta chain. The antigen it recognizes is unknown. One base away there is no much larger clone; base qualities are not given. This entry belongs to a study of T cell responses to AZD1222 COVID-19 vaccine (dated by TCRdb to about 2021). Study-wide context: AZD1222 recipients whose second dose came at about 4 weeks and those whose second dose came at about 12 weeks were combined into one group, since spike-specific TCR depth and breadth did not differ between the two schedules. A total of under 250 trial participants underwent TCR sequencing, of whom roughly 210 had received two doses of AZD1222 and roughly 26 had received two doses of the MenACWY control vaccine. Trial participants were enrolled into age subgroups of 18-55, 56-69 and 70-plus years, which contained 148, 28 and 57 TCR-sequenced participants, respectively. The full study reports these points: The 56-69-year group was small, and its depth increase did not reach significance, likely because of low power. Because no samples from the day 14 peak response were available, repertoires could be characterized only after the peak T cell response. After two AZD1222 doses, spike-specific TCR breadth and depth were significantly higher than at day 0 and than in MenACWY recipients. Participants were mostly white British and included more females than males, and it was suggested by the authors that clonal diversity may have been underestimated. Conclusions about previously exposed vaccinees were limited because only 5 or 6 AZD1222 recipients were SARS-CoV-2 seropositive at baseline. Reportedly, close to half of the unique spike-specific TCRs recognized epitopes lying outside the regions that are mutated in the B.1.351 and B.1.1.7 variants. The vaccine-associated CD4 TCRs covered the entire spike protein, and the dominant responses fell in regions 160-218 and 743-854.

According to the study, the label for this sample's time point signals: baseline before first vaccination. Samples from vaccinated people were obtained from the UK trials COV001 and COV002, which included a single-blind randomized controlled phase 2/3 trial of AZD1222 (ChAdOx1 nCoV-19) in healthy adults. For TCRbeta chain sequencing, PBMC samples were collected from trial participants at day 0 and at day 28 after the second dose. The germline V gene specifies SGHTA as CDR1 and FQGNSA as CDR2. The CDR3 starts with the cysteine, ends with the phenylalanine, and has 14 residues. The only DNA kept is the CDR3, 42 bases in frame from the first base. V is shortened by 1 base, J by 6 bases, and the region joining them spans 9 bases. The CDR3 regions of human TCRbeta chains were subjected to immunosequencing. From the authors' description of their analysis: Repertoire TCRs were checked for matches against a reference library of SARS-CoV-2-specific TCRs that had been generated using the MIRA antigen-specificity platform. Breadth meant the fraction of unique TCRs that were SARS-CoV-2-associated, whereas depth meant the fraction of total T cells that were SARS-CoV-2-associated. Using the MIRA data, each spike-specific TCR was assigned both to the spike region to which the TCR was reactive and to a CD4 or CD8 class. Log10-transformed breadth and depth values were compared by one-way ANOVA with Sidak's multiple comparisons tests. The clones in this table, taken by TCRdb from immuneACCESS, are in-frame only. Not every clone is retained; where verified, under half of the shortfall comes from an unresolved V gene, and the cause of the rest is unknown. That table gives V, J and clone size, and the DNA gave D and trimming. Counted in this sample were around 130,000 clones; 92% of them appeared once. The biggest ten clones account for over 1.5% of the sample.

The sequencing here drew on peripheral blood, taken on day 0 of AZD1222 vaccination. This chain is built from TRBV7-2 and TRBJ2-2; D gene: possibly TRBD2, on 6 matching bases. This clonotype was obtained from an adult in good health. The CDR3 sequence is CASSLEWGAGELFF. The DNA sequence is given as TGTGCCAGCAGCTTAGAGTGGGGGGCCGGGGAGCTGTTTTTT.